This T cell receptor beta chain is drawn from a study of T cell responses to AZD1222 COVID-19 vaccine (dated by TCRdb to about 2021). For context, the study as a whole: AZD1222 recipients given second doses at about 4 weeks or at about 12 weeks were pooled, since spike-specific TCR depth and breadth were not found to differ between the two schedules. A total of over 230 trial participants underwent TCR sequencing, of whom some 210 received two doses of AZD1222 and some 25 received two doses of the MenACWY control vaccine. Trial participants were enrolled by age into subgroups of 18-55, 56-69 and 70-plus years, and around 140, 26 and 57 TCR-sequenced participants, respectively, were included in these subgroups. The research as a whole found: Participants were mostly white British, with more females than males. The authors suggested clonal diversity may have been underestimated. Because no day 14 peak-response samples were available, the repertoires could be characterized only after the peak T cell response. Vaccine-associated CD4 TCRs spanned the whole spike protein, with dominant responses in regions 160-218 and 743-854. After two AZD1222 doses, spike-specific TCR breadth and depth were significantly higher than at day 0 and than in MenACWY recipients. Conclusions about previously exposed vaccinees are limited because only six or seven AZD1222 recipients were SARS-CoV-2 seropositive at baseline. The 56-69-year group was small, and its depth increase did not reach significance, likely because of low power. Epitopes outside the regions mutated in the B.1.351 and B.1.1.7 variants were reportedly recognized by nearly half of the unique spike-specific TCRs.

This clone is a singleton in its sample. The antigen it recognizes is unknown. Base quality data are lacking; no much larger clone is found one base away. From the cysteine up to the phenylalanine, the CDR3 has a length of 14 residues. Of the read, only the CDR3 DNA is kept; its 42 bases are in frame from base 1. The V and J ends are trimmed by 0 bases and 8 bases, leaving 12 bases between them. From a lookup of the germline V gene, CDR1 and CDR2 are SGDLS and YYNGEE. The CDR3 regions of human TCRbeta chains were subjected to immunosequencing. Turning to the authors' computational methods: Repertoire TCRs were matched against a reference library of SARS-CoV-2-specific TCRs generated with the MIRA antigen-specificity platform. Breadth was defined as the fraction of unique TCRs that were SARS-CoV-2-associated, and depth was defined as the fraction of total T cells that were SARS-CoV-2-associated. Using the MIRA data, each spike-specific TCR was mapped to the spike region that the TCR reacts to and placed in a CD4 or CD8 class. Log10-transformed breadth and depth values were compared by one-way ANOVA with Sidak's multiple comparisons tests. As stored in TCRdb, this immuneACCESS dataset retains in-frame rearrangements with V and J assigned. A fraction of the clones does not appear; measured against another copy, unresolved V genes explain less than half of the discrepancy, and the remainder lacks a known reason. That table furnishes V, J and clone size, whereas the DNA furnished D and trimming. The sample contains approximately 150,000 clones, approximately 89% of them found a single time. The top ten clonotypes cover about 4.2% of the sample.

The intended sense of this specimen's time point label: baseline before first vaccination. Vaccinee samples came from UK trials COV001 and COV002, including a single-blind randomized controlled phase 2/3 trial of AZD1222 (ChAdOx1 nCoV-19) in healthy adults. For TCRbeta chain sequencing, PBMC samples from trial participants were taken at day 0 and at day 28 after the second dose. This chain joins TRBV9 to TRBJ2-4; the D gene is possibly TRBD1, with 5 bases matching. The material was peripheral blood, obtained on day 0 of AZD1222 vaccination. The sequence came from an adult in good health. The DNA sequence is given as TGTGCCAGCAGCGTAGACCCCAGGGATGACATTCAGTACTTC. The resulting protein is CASSVDPRDDIQYF.